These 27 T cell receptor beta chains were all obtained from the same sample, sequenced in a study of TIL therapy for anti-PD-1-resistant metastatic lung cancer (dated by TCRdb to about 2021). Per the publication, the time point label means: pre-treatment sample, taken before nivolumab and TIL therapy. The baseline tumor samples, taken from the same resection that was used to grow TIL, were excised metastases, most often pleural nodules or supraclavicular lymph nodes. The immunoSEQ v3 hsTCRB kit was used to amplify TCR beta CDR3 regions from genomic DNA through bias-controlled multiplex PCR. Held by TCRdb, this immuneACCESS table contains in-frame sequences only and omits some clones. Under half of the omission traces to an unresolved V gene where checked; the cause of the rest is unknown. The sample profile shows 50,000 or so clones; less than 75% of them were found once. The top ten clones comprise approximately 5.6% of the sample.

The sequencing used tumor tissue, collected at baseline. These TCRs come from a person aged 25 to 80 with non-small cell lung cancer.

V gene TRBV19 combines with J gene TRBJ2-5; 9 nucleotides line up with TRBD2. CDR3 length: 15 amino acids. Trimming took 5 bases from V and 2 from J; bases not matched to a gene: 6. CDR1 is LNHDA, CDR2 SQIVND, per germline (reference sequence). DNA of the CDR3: TGTGCCAGTAGTTCTCTAGCGGGGATACAAGAGACCCAGTACTTC. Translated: CASSSLAGIQETQYF.

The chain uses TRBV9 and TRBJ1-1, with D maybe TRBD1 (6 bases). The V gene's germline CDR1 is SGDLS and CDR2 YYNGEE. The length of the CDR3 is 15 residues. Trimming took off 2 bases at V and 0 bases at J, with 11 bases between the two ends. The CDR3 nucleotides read TGTGCCAGCAGCGTCGTAAGGGGGATGAACACTGAAGCTTTCTTT. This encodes CASSVVRGMNTEAFF.

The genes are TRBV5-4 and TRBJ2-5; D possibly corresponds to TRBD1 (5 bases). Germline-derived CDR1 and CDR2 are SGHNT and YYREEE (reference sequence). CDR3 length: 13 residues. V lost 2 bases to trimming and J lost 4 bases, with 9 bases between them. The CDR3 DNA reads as TGTGCCAGCAGCTTTAAGGGGCTAGAGACCCAGTACTTC. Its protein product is CASSFKGLETQYF.

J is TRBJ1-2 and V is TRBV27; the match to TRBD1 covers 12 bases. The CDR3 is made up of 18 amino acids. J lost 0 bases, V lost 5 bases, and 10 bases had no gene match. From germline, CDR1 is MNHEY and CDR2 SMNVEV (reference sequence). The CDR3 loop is CASSPRDRGRGANYGYTF. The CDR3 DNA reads TGTGCCAGCAGTCCCCGGGACAGGGGGCGCGGAGCTAACTATGGCTACACCTTC.

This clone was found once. This CDR3 reads CASRTGTGPSTGYTF. In nucleotides, the CDR3 is TGTGCCAGCAGAACCGGGACAGGACCCTCCACTGGCTACACCTTC. The chain joins TRBV5-4 to TRBJ1-2, with 8 bases lining up with TRBD1. CDR1 is SGHNT and CDR2 is YYREEE in the germline V gene (reference sequence). V trimming: 5 bases; J trimming: 7 bases; junction bases outside the gene matches: 13. The CDR3 loop spans 15 amino acids.

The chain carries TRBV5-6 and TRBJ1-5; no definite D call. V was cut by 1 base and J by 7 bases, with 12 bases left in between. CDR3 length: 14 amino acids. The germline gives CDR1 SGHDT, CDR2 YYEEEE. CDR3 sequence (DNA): TGTGCCAGCAGCTTGTGGGCAGGAGGACAGCCCCAGCATTTT. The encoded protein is CASSLWAGGQPQHF. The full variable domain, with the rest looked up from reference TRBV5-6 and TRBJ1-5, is DAGVTQSPTHLIKTRGQQVTLRCSPKSGHDTVSWYQQALGQGPQFIFQYYEEEERQRGNFPDRFSGHQFPNYSSELNVNALLLGDSALYLCASSLWAGGQPQHFGDGTRLSIL.

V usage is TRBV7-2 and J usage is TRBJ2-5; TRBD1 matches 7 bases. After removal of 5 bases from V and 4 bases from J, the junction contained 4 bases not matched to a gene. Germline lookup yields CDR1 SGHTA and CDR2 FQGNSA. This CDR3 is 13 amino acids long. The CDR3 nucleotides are TGTGCCAGCAGCCCCTGGACAGGAGAGACCCAGTACTTC. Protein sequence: CASSPWTGETQYF.

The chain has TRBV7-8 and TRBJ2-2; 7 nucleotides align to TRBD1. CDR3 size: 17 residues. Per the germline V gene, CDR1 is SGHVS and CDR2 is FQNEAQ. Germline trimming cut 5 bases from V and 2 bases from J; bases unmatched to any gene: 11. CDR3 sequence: CASSTPSRTGNTGELFF. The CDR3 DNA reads TGTGCCAGCAGCACCCCCTCTCGGACAGGAAACACCGGGGAGCTGTTTTTT. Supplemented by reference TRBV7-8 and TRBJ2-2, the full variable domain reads GAGVSQSPRYKVAKRGQDVALRCDPISGHVSLFWYQQALGQGPEFLTYFQNEAQLDKSGLPSDRFFAERPEGSVSTLKIQRTQQEDSAVYLCASSTPSRTGNTGELFFGEGSRLTVL.

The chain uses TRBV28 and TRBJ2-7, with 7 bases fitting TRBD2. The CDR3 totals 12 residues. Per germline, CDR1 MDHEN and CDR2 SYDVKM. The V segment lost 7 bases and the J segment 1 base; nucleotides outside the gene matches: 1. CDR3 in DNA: TGTGCCAGCATGCGGGGGTCCTACGAGCAGTACTTC. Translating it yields CASMRGSYEQYF.

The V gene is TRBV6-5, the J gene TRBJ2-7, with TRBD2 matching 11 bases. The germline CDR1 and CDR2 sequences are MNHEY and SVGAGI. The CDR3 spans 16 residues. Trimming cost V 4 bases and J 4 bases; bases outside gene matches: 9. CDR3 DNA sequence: TGTGCCAGCAGTTCCGCGGTCGCTAGCGGGAGGTACGAGCAGTACTTC. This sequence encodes CASSSAVASGRYEQYF.

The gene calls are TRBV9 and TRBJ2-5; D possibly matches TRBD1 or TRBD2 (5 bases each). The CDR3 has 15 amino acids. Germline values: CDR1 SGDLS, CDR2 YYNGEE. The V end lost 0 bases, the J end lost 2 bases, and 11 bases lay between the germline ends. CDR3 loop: CASSVAPGRQETQYF. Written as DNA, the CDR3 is TGTGCCAGCAGCGTAGCCCCGGGACGGCAAGAGACCCAGTACTTC.

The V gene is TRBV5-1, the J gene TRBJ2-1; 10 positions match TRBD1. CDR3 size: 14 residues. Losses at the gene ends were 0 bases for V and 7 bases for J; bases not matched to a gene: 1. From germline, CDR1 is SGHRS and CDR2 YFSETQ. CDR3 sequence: CASSLGGQGNEQFF. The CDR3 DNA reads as TGCGCCAGCAGCTTGGGGGGACAGGGGAATGAGCAGTTCTTC.

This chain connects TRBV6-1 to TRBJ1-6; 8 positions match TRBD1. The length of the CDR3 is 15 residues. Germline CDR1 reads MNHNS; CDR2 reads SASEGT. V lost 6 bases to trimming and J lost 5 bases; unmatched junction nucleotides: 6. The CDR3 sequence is CASSASGGNNSPLHF. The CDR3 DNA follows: TGTGCCAGCAGCGCATCAGGGGGCAATAATTCACCCCTCCACTTT.

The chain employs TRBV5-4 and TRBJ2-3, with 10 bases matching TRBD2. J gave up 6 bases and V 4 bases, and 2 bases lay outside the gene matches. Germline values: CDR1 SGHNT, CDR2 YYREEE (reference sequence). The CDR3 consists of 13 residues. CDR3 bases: TGTGCCAGCAGCGGACTAGCGGCGGATACGCAGTATTTT. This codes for CASSGLAADTQYF.

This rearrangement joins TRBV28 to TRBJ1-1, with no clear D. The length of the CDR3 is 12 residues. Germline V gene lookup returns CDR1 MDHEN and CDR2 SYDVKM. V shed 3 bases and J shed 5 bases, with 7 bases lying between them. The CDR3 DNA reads TGTGCCAGCAGTTTGGAGTTTACTGAAGCTTTCTTT. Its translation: CASSLEFTEAFF.

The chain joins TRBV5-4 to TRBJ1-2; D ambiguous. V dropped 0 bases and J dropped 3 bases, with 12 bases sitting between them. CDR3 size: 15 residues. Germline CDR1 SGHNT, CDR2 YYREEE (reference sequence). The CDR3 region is CASSLGGGLDYGYTF. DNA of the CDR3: TGTGCCAGCAGCTTGGGTGGAGGGCTTGACTATGGCTACACCTTC.

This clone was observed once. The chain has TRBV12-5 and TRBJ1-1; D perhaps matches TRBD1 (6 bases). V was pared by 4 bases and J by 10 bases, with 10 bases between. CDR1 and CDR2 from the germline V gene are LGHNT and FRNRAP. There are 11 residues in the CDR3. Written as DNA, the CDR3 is TGTGCTAGTGGTTCTGGAGGGGGAGCTTTCTTT. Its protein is CASGSGGGAFF.

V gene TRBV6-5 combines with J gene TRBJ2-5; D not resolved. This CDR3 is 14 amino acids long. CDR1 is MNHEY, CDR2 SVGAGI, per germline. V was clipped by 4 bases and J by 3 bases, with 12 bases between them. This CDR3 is CASSWRHSEETQYF. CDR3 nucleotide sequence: TGTGCCAGCAGTTGGCGACATTCGGAAGAGACCCAGTACTTC.

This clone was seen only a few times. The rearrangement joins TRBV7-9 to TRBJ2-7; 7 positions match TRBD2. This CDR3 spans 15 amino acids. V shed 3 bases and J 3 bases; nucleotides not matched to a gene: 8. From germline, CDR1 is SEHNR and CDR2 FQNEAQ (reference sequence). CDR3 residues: CASSFLSGGNYEQYF. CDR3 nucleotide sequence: TGTGCCAGCAGCTTCTTGTCGGGAGGAAACTACGAGCAGTACTTC. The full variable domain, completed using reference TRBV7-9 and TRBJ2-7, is DTGVSQNPRHKITKRGQNVTFRCDPISEHNRLYWYRQTLGQGPEFLTYFQNEAQLEKSRLLSDRFSAERPKGSFSTLEIQRTEQGDSAMYLCASSFLSGGNYEQYFGPGTRLTVT.

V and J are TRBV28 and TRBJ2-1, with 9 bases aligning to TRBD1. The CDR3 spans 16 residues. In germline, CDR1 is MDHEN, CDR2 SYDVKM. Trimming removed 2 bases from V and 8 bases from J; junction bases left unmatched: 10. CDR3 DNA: TGTGCCAGCAGTTTAAGAGGCGGGACAGGGCTTCATGAGCAGTTCTTC. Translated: CASSLRGGTGLHEQFF.

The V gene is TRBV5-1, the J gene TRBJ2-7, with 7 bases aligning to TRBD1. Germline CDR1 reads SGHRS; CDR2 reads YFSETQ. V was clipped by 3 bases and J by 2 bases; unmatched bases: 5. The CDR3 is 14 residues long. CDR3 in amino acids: CASSSDTGAYEQYF. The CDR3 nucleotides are TGCGCCAGCAGCTCAGATACAGGGGCCTACGAGCAGTACTTC. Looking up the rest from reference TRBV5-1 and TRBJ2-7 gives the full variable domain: KAGVTQTPRYLIKTRGQQVTLSCSPISGHRSVSWYQQTPGQGLQFLFEYFSETQRNKGNFPGRFSGRQFSNSRSEMNVSTLELGDSALYLCASSSDTGAYEQYFGPGTRLTVT.

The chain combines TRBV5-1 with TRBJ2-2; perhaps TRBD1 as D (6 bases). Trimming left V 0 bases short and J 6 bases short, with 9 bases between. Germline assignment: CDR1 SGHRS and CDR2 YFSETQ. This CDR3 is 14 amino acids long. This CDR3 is CASSLEGGSGELFF. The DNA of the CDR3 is TGCGCCAGCAGCTTGGAAGGGGGATCCGGGGAGCTGTTTTTT.

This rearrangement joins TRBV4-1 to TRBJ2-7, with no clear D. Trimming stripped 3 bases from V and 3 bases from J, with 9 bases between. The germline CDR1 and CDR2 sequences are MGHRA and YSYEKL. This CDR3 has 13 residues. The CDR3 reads CASSHPAGYEQYF. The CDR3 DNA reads TGCGCCAGCAGCCATCCAGCAGGCTACGAGCAGTACTTC.

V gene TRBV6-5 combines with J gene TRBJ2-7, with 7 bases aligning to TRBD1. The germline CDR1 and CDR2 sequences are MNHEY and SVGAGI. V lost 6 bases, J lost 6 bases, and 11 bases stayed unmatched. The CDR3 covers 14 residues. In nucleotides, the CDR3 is TGTGCCAGCAGGACCGGCGCAGGGGGTACCGAGCAGTACTTC. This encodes CASRTGAGGTEQYF.

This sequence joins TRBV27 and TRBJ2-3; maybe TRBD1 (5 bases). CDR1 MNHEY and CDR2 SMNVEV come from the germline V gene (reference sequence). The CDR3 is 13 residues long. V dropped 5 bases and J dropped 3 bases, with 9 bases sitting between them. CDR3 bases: TGTGCCAGCAGTACAGGACAAACAGATACGCAGTATTTT. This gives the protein CASSTGQTDTQYF.

The CDR3 nucleotides read TGTGCCAGTAGTGAATCGGACAGGGGGCACTCACCCCTCCACTTT. This sequence encodes CASSESDRGHSPLHF. The rearrangement uses TRBV19 and TRBJ1-6; TRBD1 agrees at 11 bases. The V segment lost 5 bases and the J segment 10 bases; nucleotides outside the gene matches: 7. The CDR3 consists of 15 residues. CDR1 is LNHDA, CDR2 SQIVND, per germline (reference sequence).

The CDR3 is CASSIGGGLQETQYF. The CDR3 nucleotides are TGTGCCAGCTCGATCGGAGGGGGCTTACAAGAGACCCAGTACTTC. The V and J genes are TRBV6-5 and TRBJ2-5; maybe TRBD1 (7 bases). Germline-derived CDR1 and CDR2 are MNHEY and SVGAGI. CDR3 size: 15 residues. Trimming shortened V by 8 bases and J by 2 bases, and 18 bases separated the two germline ends.